This TCR beta chain was documented in a study of T cells in localized non-small cell lung cancer. The study's findings and limits: The study detected a median roughly 50 of the top 100 tumor clones in adjacent lung.

Measured with immunoSEQ multiplex PCR; TCRdb has only the in-frame clones, and not every one. Of about 860 clones listed, about 21% were seen once; the top ten hold roughly 12%. This clone was detected only a few times. Antigen: not known. This clonotype originated in a man between 40 and 70 years old with stage I squamous cell lung carcinoma. Sample: lung tumor tissue, taken before any cancer treatment.

The CDR3 sequence is CASSPGQGTNYGYTF. CDR3 coding DNA: TGTGCCAGCTCCCCGGGACAGGGGACTAACTATGGCTACACCTTC. This chain connects TRBV18 to TRBJ1-2, with 10 nucleotides matching TRBD1. CDR1 and CDR2 from the germline V gene are KGHSH and LQKENI. The trim removed 6 bases at V and 0 bases at J, leaving 4 bases unmatched. This CDR3 spans 15 amino acids.